A single sample is the source of the 9 T cell receptor beta chains below, sequenced in a study of blood T cell repertoires in COVID-19. Profiling relied on immunoSEQ multiplex PCR, and the TCRdb table lists in-frame clones only, not all of them. The sample comprises a few hundred thousand clones, about 90% of which are singletons, and 1.7% rests with the top ten. The sample taken for sequencing was PBMCs or T cells enriched from blood (not recorded which). The receptors stem from a woman aged 18 to 35 with acute COVID-19.

V is TRBV2 and J is TRBJ2-3, with 7 nucleotides matching TRBD1. CDR1 and CDR2 from the germline V gene are SNHLY and FYNNEI. V trimming: 8 bases; J trimming: 0 bases; junction bases outside the gene matches: 5. The CDR3 has 14 residues. CDR3 sequence: CASVRDRSTDTQYF. The DNA of the CDR3 is TGTGCCAGCGTCCGGGACAGAAGCACAGATACGCAGTATTTT.

The CDR3 loop reads CASSIGSRGNTGELFF. CDR3 DNA: TGTGCCAGTAGTATCGGGAGCAGAGGAAACACCGGGGAGCTGTTTTTT. The chain combines TRBV19 with TRBJ2-2, with a tentative D call TRBD2 (6 bases). V was pared by 3 bases and J by 2 bases, with 13 bases between. The CDR3 sequence is 16 residues long. CDR1 and CDR2 (germline): LNHDA, SQIVND (reference sequence).

The chain uses TRBV27 and TRBJ1-2; 8 positions match TRBD1. The CDR3 runs to 15 residues. Per germline, CDR1 MNHEY and CDR2 SMNVEV (reference sequence). V shed 5 bases, J shed 6 bases, and the junction held 11 bases outside the gene matches. The CDR3 sequence: CASSIRTGRGDGYTF. CDR3 bases: TGTGCCAGCAGTATAAGGACAGGGAGAGGCGATGGCTACACCTTC.

The chain links TRBV19 to TRBJ2-7; TRBD2 matches 7 bases. V lost 3 bases and J lost 2; bases outside the gene matches: 4. Germline V gene data show CDR1 as LNHDA and CDR2 as SQIVND (reference sequence). The CDR3 is made up of 14 amino acids. Here the CDR3 DNA reads TGTGCCAGTAGTATGCGGGGGACTACCTACGAGCAGTACTTC. Protein sequence: CASSMRGTTYEQYF.

This chain joins TRBV4-1 and TRBJ2-2; 14 nucleotides align to TRBD2. Trimming at V came to 1 base and at J to 3 bases, leaving 7 bases not matched to a gene. The CDR3 covers 19 residues. Germline loops: CDR1 MGHRA, CDR2 YSYEKL. The chain's CDR3 is CASSQGGTSGRPDTGELFF. CDR3 DNA: TGCGCCAGCAGCCAAGGTGGGACTAGCGGGAGACCAGACACCGGGGAGCTGTTTTTT.

V is TRBV5-1 and J is TRBJ2-1; D remains ambiguous. The length of the CDR3 is 15 residues. Trimming left V 2 bases short and J 0 bases short, with 9 bases between. Germline lookup yields CDR1 SGHRS and CDR2 YFSETQ. CDR3 nucleotides: TGCGCCAGCAGCTTACGTGTTAGCTCCTACAATGAGCAGTTCTTC. Residues: CASSLRVSSYNEQFF.

The V gene is TRBV6-2 or TRBV6-3, the J gene TRBJ2-7, with 9 bases lining up with TRBD1. CDR1 and CDR2 from the germline V gene are MNHEY and SVGEGT. The CDR3 covers 16 residues. With 1 base clipped from V and 3 bases from J, the junction kept 7 bases outside the gene matches. This CDR3 reads CASSYWNGQGSYEQYF. The CDR3 DNA sequence: TGTGCCAGCAGTTACTGGAACGGACAGGGGAGCTACGAGCAGTACTTC.

V gene TRBV7-2 combines with J gene TRBJ1-1, with D possibly matching TRBD1 (6 bases). V lost 1 base and J lost 5, with 14 bases in between. Germline V lookup: CDR1 SGHTA, CDR2 FQGNSA. The CDR3 has 15 residues. In DNA form, the CDR3 reads TGTGCCAGCAGCTTAGGCACAGGGTTCCGGACTGAAGCTTTCTTT. Its translation: CASSLGTGFRTEAFF.

The chain has TRBV5-1 and TRBJ2-4; 9 nucleotides agree with TRBD1. The CDR3 covers 16 residues. Germline CDR1 reads SGHRS; CDR2 reads YFSETQ. V lost 4 bases to trimming and J lost 0 bases; unmatched junction nucleotides: 5. The CDR3 sequence is CASSERQGEAKNIQYF. CDR3 sequence (DNA): TGCGCCAGCAGCGAAAGACAGGGGGAAGCCAAAAACATTCAGTACTTC.